This TCR beta chain stems from a study of radiation and T cells in renal cell carcinoma. The data were produced by immunoSEQ multiplex PCR, yet TCRdb's version contains in-frame clones alone and is incomplete. In the table there are some 150,000 clones, approximately 86% of which are singletons. The V and J ends lost 5 bases and 7 bases, in that order; junction bases with no gene match: 11. The germline CDR1 and CDR2 sequences are MRHNA and SNTAGT. This CDR3 is built from 16 residues. The time point was: blood 4 weeks post-SBRT, at nephrectomy. Treatment noted: 15 Gy SBRT to primary tumor, nephrectomy 4 weeks later.

This receptor was obtained from a woman between 50 and 59 years old with renal cell carcinoma. Sequences were derived from blood, sampled from a patient whose treatment included radiotherapy and nephrectomy. The chain combines TRBV6-4 with TRBJ2-2; TRBD1 agrees at 9 bases. The CDR3 DNA reads TGTGCCAGCAGTCCGGCGACAGGGGGATTGGTCGGGGAGCTGTTTTTT. This sequence encodes CASSPATGGLVGELFF.